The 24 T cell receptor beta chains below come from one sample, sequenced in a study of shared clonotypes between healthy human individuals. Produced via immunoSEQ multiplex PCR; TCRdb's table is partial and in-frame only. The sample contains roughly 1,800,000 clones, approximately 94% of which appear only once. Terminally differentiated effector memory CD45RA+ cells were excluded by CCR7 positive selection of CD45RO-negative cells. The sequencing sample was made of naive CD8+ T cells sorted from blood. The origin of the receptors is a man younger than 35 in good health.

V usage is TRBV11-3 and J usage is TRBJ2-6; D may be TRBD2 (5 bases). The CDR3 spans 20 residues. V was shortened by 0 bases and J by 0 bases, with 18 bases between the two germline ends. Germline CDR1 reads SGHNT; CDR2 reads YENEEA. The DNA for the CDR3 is TGTGCCAGCAGCTTAGATGTTCGAGGTTTCCGGGGCTCTGGGGCCAACGTCCTGACTTTC. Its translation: CASSLDVRGFRGSGANVLTF.

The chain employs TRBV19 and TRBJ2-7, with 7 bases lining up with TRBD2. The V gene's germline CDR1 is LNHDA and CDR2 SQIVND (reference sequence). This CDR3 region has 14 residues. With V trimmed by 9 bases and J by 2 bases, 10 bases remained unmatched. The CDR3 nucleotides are TGTGCCAGCCACGGGGCGGGAGCCCCCTACGAGCAGTACTTC. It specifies CASHGAGAPYEQYF.

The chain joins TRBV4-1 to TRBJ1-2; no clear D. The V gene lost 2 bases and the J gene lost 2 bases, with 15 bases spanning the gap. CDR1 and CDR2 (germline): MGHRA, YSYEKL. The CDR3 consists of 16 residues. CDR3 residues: CASSQQDTGYNYGYTF. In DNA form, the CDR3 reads TGCGCCAGCAGCCAACAAGACACTGGGTACAACTATGGCTACACCTTC.

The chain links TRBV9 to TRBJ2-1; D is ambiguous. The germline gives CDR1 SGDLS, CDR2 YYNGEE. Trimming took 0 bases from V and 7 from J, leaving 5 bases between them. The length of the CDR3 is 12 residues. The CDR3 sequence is CASSVVFNEQFF. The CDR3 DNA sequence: TGTGCCAGCAGCGTAGTTTTTAATGAGCAGTTCTTC.

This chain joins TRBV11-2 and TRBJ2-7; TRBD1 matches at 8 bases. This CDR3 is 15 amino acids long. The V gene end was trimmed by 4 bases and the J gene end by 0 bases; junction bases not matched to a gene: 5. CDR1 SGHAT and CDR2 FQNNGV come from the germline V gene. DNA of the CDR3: TGTGCCAGCAGCTCCCCCGGGACAGGCTCCTACGAGCAGTACTTC. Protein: CASSSPGTGSYEQYF.

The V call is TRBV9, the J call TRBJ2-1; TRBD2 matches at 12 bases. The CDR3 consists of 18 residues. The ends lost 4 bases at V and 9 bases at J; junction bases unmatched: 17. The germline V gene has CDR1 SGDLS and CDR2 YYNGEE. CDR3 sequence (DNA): TGTGCCAGCAGCCAGCGTGCAAATCTAGCGGGGGGGCTGGGTGAGCAGTTCTTC. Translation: CASSQRANLAGGLGEQFF.

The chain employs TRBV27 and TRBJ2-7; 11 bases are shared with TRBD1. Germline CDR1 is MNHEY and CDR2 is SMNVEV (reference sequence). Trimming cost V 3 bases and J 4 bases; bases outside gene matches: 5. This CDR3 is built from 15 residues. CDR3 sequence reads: CASSFQDRGPYEQYF. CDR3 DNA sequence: TGTGCCAGCAGTTTCCAGGACAGGGGGCCTTACGAGCAGTACTTC.

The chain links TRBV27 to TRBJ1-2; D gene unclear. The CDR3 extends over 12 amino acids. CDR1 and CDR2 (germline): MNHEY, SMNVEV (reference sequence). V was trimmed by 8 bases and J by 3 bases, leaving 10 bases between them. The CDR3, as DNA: TGTGCCAGCCATGGGCCTCACTATGGCTACACCTTC. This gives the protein CASHGPHYGYTF.

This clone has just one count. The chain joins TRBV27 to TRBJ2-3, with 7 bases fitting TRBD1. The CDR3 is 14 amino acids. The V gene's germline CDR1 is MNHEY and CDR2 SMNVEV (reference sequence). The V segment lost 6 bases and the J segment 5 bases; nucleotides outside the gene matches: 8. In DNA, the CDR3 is TGTGCCAGCAGCAAAGACAGGGTGAAAGATACGCAGTATTTT. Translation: CASSKDRVKDTQYF.

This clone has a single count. The CDR3: CATSRDGSDPYNEQFF. The CDR3 coding sequence is TGTGCCACCAGCAGAGATGGTAGTGACCCCTACAATGAGCAGTTCTTC. The gene calls are TRBV15 and TRBJ2-1; D call uncertain. Germline CDR1 and CDR2: LNHNV and YYDKDF (reference sequence). The CDR3 runs to 16 residues. V was cut by 0 bases and J by 2 bases, with 11 bases left in between.

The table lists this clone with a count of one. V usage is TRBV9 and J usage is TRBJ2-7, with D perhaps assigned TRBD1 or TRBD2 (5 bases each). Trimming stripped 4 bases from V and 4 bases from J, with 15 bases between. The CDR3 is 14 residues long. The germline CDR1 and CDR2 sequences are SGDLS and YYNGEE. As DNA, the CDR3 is TGTGCCAGCAGCCCTACCGGGACCCAGTACGAGCAGTACTTC. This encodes CASSPTGTQYEQYF.

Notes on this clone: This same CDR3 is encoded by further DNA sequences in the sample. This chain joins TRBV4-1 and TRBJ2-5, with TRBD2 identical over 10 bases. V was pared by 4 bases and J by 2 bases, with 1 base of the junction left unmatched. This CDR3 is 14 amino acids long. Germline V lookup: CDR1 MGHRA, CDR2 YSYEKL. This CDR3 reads CASSLAGGQETQYF. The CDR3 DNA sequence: TGCGCCAGCAGCCTAGCGGGAGGTCAAGAGACCCAGTACTTC.

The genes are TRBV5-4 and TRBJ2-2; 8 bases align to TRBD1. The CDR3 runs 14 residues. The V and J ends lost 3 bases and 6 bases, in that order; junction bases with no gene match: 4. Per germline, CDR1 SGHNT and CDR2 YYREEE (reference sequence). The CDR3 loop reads CASSSQGAPGELFF. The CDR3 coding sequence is TGTGCCAGCAGCTCGCAGGGGGCTCCCGGGGAGCTGTTTTTT.

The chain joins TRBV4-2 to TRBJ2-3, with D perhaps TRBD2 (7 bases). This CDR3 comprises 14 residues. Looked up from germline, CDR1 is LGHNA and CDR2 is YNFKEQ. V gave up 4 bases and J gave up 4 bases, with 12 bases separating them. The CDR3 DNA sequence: TGTGCCAGCAGCCCGGCGGGGGCAGCAGATACGCAGTATTTT. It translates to CASSPAGAADTQYF.

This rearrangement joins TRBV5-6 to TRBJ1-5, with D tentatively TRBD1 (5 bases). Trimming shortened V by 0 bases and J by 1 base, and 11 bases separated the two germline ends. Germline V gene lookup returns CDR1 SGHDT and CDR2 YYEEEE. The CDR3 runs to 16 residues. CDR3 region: CASSLAGHQSNQPQHF. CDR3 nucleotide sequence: TGTGCCAGCAGCTTGGCCGGACACCAGAGCAATCAGCCCCAGCATTTT.

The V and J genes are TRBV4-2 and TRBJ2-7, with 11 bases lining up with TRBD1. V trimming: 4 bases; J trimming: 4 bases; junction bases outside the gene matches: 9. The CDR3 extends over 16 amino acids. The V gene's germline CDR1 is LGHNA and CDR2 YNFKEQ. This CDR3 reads CASSLFPGQGVYEQYF. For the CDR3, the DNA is TGTGCCAGCAGCCTCTTTCCGGGACAGGGGGTGTACGAGCAGTACTTC.

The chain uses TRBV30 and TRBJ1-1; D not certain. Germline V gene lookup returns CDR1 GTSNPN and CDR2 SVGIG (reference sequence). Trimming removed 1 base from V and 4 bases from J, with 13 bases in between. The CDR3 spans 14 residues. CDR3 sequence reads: CAWSASGGFTEAFF. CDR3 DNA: TGTGCCTGGAGTGCTTCGGGCGGCTTCACTGAAGCTTTCTTT.

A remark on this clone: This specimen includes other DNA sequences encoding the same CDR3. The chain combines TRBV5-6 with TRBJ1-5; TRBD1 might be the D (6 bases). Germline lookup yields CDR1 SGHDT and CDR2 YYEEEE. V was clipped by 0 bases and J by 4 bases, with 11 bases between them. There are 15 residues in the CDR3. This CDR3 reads CASSLGGAGNQPQHF. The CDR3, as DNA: TGTGCCAGCAGCTTGGGGGGGGCAGGTAATCAGCCCCAGCATTTT.

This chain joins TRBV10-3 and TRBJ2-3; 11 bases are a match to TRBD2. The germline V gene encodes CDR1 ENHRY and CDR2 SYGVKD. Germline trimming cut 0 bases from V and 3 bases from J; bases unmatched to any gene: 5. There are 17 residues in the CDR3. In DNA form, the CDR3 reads TGTGCCATCAGTGAGTCTCGACTAGCGGGAATGACAGATACGCAGTATTTT. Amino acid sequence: CAISESRLAGMTDTQYF.

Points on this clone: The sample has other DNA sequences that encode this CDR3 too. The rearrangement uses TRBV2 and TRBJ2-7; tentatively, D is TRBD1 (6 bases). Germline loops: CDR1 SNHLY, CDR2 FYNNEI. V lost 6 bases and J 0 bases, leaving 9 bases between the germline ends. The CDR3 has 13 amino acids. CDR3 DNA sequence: TGTGCCAGCAGCCGGGACACCTCCTACGAGCAGTACTTC. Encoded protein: CASSRDTSYEQYF.

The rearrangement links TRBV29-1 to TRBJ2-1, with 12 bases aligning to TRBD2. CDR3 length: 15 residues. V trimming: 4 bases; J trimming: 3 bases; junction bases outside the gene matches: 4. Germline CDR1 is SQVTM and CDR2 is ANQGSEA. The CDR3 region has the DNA TGCAGCGTTGTGGGACTAGCGGGTATCTACAATGAGCAGTTCTTC. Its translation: CSVVGLAGIYNEQFF.

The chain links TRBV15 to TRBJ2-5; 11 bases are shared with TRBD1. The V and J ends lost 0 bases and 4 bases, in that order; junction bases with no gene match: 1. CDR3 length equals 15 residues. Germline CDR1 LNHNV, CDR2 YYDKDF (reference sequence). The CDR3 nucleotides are TGTGCCACCAGCAGAGATGGGACAGGGGGAGAGACCCAGTACTTC. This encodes CATSRDGTGGETQYF.

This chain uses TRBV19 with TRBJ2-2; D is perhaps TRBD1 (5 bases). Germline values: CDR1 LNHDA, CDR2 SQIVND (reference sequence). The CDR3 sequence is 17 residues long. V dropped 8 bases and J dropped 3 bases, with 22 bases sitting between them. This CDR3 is CASGNSQMGPDTGELFF. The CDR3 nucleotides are TGTGCCAGTGGGAACTCTCAAATGGGGCCGGACACCGGGGAGCTGTTTTTT.

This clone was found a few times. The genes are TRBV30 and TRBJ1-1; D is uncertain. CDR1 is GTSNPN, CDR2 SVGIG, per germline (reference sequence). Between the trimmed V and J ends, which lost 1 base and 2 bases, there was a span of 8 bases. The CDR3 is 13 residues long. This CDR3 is CAWSGHSNTEAFF. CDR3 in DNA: TGTGCCTGGAGTGGGCACAGTAACACTGAAGCTTTCTTT.